This paragraph reports one TCR beta chain. TCRdb keeps only in-frame clones here, not all; method: immunoSEQ multiplex PCR. The repertoire consists of more than 60,000 clones, with 90% to 95% occurring once and the leading ten covering approximately 15%. This sample is part of a study of OX40 agonist ivuxolimab in advanced cancers. The J segment lost 0 bases and the V segment lost 4 bases, leaving 3 bases of the junction unmatched. Germline assignment: CDR1 MRHNA and CDR2 SNTAGT. CDR3 length: 15 residues. The TCR comes from an adult with an advanced solid tumor such as melanoma, head and neck, liver or kidney cancer. The chain is built from TRBV6-4 and TRBJ2-1; TRBD2 matches 7 bases. Sequencing was performed on CD4+ or CD8+ T cells sorted from blood, taken in a trial of the OX40 agonist ivuxolimab. CDR3 sequence reads: CASSVGGSSYNEQFF. The CDR3 region has the DNA TGTGCCAGCAGTGTCGGCGGGAGCTCCTACAATGAGCAGTTCTTC.